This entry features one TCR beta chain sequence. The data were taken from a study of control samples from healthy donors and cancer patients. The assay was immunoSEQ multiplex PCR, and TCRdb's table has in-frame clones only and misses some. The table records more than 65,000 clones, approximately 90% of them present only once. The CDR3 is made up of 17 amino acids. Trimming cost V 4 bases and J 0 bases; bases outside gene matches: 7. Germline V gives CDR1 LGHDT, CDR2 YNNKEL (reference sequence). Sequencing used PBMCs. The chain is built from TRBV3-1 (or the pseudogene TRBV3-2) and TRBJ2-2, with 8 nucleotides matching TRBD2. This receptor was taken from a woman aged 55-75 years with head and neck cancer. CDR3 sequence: CASSPTSGGPNTGELFF. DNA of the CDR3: TGTGCCAGCAGCCCCACTAGCGGAGGCCCGAACACCGGGGAGCTGTTTTTT.